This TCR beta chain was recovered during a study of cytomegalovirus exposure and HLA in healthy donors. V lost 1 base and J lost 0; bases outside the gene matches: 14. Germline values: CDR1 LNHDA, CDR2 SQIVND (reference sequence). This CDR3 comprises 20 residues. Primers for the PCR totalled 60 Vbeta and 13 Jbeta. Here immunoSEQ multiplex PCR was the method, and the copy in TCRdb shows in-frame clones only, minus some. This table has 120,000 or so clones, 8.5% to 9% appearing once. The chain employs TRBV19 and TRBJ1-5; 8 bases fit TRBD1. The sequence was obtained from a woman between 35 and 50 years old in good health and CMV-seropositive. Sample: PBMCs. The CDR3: CASSIGRIRGRQYSNQPQHF. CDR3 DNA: TGTGCCAGTAGTATAGGGCGCATCAGGGGGCGCCAATATAGCAATCAGCCCCAGCATTTT. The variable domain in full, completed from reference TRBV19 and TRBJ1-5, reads DGGITQSPKYLFRKEGQNVTLSCEQNLNHDAMYWYRQDPGQGLRLIYYSQIVNDFQKGDIAEGYSVSREKKESFPLTVTSAQKNPTAFYLCASSIGRIRGRQYSNQPQHFGDGTRLSIL.